The 24 T cell receptor beta chains below were found in one sample sequenced in a study of T cells in Graves' hyperthyroidism and ophthalmopathy (dated by TCRdb to the late 2010s). The receptor library was made with multiplex PCR. These reads were obtained on an Illumina HiSeq 2000. The TCR beta CDR3 regions were amplified from the RNA transcripts. The first round of RT-PCR for the TCR CDR3 was performed with the HTBI primer set and the Qiagen OneStep RT-PCR kit. TCRdb reprocessing: public reads trimmed at Q25 with fastp, clones called with MiXCR, in-frame beta chains kept. Rows with one shared CDR3 protein collapse into an entry with the most common genes and DNA. Within this sample are hundreds of thousands of distinct CDR3 sequences, with 38% of them counted one time only. The ten largest clones take up approximately 10% of the sample. The sample was blood. The receptors were gathered from a man aged 18 to 30 with Graves' hyperthyroidism.

This clonotype has only a few counts. The chain employs TRBV20-1 and TRBJ1-5; 12 bases agree with TRBD1. The germline gives CDR1 DFQATT, CDR2 SNEGSKA (reference sequence). V shed 6 bases and J 7 bases; nucleotides not matched to a gene: 16. The CDR3 has 17 amino acids. DNA for the CDR3: TGCAGTGCGAGGATCGGGACAGGGGGCGCATACTACCAGCCCCAGCATTTT. Translated: CSARIGTGGAYYQPQHF.

The rearrangement uses TRBV7-3 and TRBJ1-1; D gene uncertain. The CDR3 has 12 residues. Trimming removed 5 bases from V and 4 bases from J, with 8 bases in between. CDR1 and CDR2 from the germline V gene are SGHTA and FQGTGA. CDR3: CASSQSSTEAFF. CDR3 coding DNA: TGTGCCAGCAGCCAGTCTAGCACTGAAGCTTTCTTT.

There are many counts of this clonotype. V and J are TRBV20-1 and TRBJ2-7; TRBD2 agrees at 13 bases. Germline V gene lookup returns CDR1 DFQATT and CDR2 SNEGSKA (reference sequence). The CDR3 contains 15 residues. The trim removed 4 bases at V and 3 bases at J, leaving 6 bases unmatched. The CDR3 spells CSATGTSGDLYEQYF. The CDR3 bases are TGCAGTGCTACCGGGACTAGCGGGGATCTCTACGAGCAGTACTTC.

The chain combines TRBV20-1 with TRBJ1-6, with TRBD1 matching over 7 bases. With 6 bases clipped from V and 7 bases from J, the junction kept 9 bases outside the gene matches. Per germline, CDR1 DFQATT and CDR2 SNEGSKA (reference sequence). The CDR3 loop spans 14 amino acids. The chain's CDR3 is CSAAWGQINSPLHF. The CDR3 bases are TGCAGTGCGGCCTGGGGACAGATCAATTCACCCCTCCACTTT.

In regard to this clonotype: Sequence at one end of the junction differs from germline and may be a read error. The V and J genes are TRBV7-9 and TRBJ1-3; D remains unclear. CDR3 length: 16 amino acids. Germline V lookup: CDR1 SEHNR, CDR2 FQNEAQ (reference sequence). This chain's CDR3 is CASSRTSLGGGNTIYF. CDR3 sequence (DNA): TGCGCCAGCAGCCGCACGTCGTTGGGAGGAGGAAACACCATATATTTT.

The gene calls are TRBV25-1 and TRBJ1-5; 8 nucleotides line up with TRBD1. The V gene's germline CDR1 is MGHDK and CDR2 SYGVNS. The length of the CDR3 is 13 residues. V shed 8 bases, J shed 4 bases, and the junction held 4 bases outside the gene matches. CDR3 region: CASATGENQPQHF. In nucleotides, the CDR3 is TGTGCCAGCGCGACAGGGGAAAATCAGCCCCAGCATTTT.

The CDR3 region is CASGAQGGSEAFF. The DNA for the CDR3 is TGTGCCAGCGGCGCCCAAGGGGGCTCTGAAGCTTTCTTT. V and J are TRBV9 and TRBJ1-1; TRBD1 agrees at 7 bases. V gave up 7 bases and J gave up 6 bases; unmatched junction bases: 9. The CDR3 length is 13 residues. Germline V gene data show CDR1 as SGDLS and CDR2 as YYNGEE.

This chain links TRBV19 with TRBJ1-2; D is unresolved. Trimming left V 5 bases short and J 7 bases short, with 14 bases between. Germline loops: CDR1 LNHDA, CDR2 SQIVND (reference sequence). This CDR3 is built from 13 residues. CDR3 region: CASSVGFLGGYTF. The CDR3 DNA follows: TGTGCCAGTAGTGTGGGATTCCTAGGTGGCTACACCTTC. The whole variable domain, filled in from reference TRBV19 and TRBJ1-2, reads DGGITQSPKYLFRKEGQNVTLSCEQNLNHDAMYWYRQDPGQGLRLIYYSQIVNDFQKGDIAEGYSVSREKKESFPLTVTSAQKNPTAFYLCASSVGFLGGYTFGSGTRLTVV.

J is TRBJ1-1 and V is TRBV7-9; D may be TRBD1 (6 bases). The length of the CDR3 is 15 residues. V was cut by 2 bases and J by 1 base, with 11 bases left in between. Germline V gene lookup returns CDR1 SEHNR and CDR2 FQNEAQ (reference sequence). The CDR3 nucleotides are TGTGCCAGCAGCTTAATGGACAGCGGGAACACTGAAGCTTTCTTT. It translates to CASSLMDSGNTEAFF. Drawing the rest from reference TRBV7-9 and TRBJ1-1, the complete variable domain is DTGVSQNPRHKITKRGQNVTFRCDPISEHNRLYWYRQTLGQGPEFLTYFQNEAQLEKSRLLSDRFSAERPKGSFSTLEIQRTEQGDSAMYLCASSLMDSGNTEAFFGQGTRLTVV.

The rearrangement uses TRBV12-3 or TRBV12-4 and TRBJ1-5; no clear D gene. Deletions cut 6 bases from V and 3 bases from J, with 12 bases between. The CDR3 contains 14 residues. In DNA, the CDR3 is TGTGCCAGCAGATCCCCCGGGCCCAATCAGCCCCAGCATTTT. Amino acids: CASRSPGPNQPQHF.

This clonotype was observed a few times. Here the CDR3 reads CASSQGPGIYTEAFF. DNA of the CDR3: TGTGCCAGCAGCCAAGGTCCAGGGATCTACACTGAAGCTTTCTTT. The chain links TRBV7-2 to TRBJ1-1; the D gene is possibly TRBD1 (5 bases). Trimming cost V 5 bases and J 3 bases, with 16 bases left between them. Germline CDR1 is SGHTA and CDR2 is FQGNSA. CDR3 length: 15 residues.

This clonotype appeared many times. The chain has TRBV12-3 or TRBV12-4 and TRBJ1-2; D is ambiguous. CDR3 length: 13 residues. The V end lost 6 bases, the J end lost 4 bases, and 12 bases lay between the germline ends. CDR3 nucleotides: TGTGCCAGCAGCCTCGGGCCGGGCTATGGCTACACCTTC. It is translated as CASSLGPGYGYTF.

This chain links TRBV5-1 with TRBJ2-7, with D perhaps TRBD2 (6 bases). Germline V lookup: CDR1 SGHRS, CDR2 YFSETQ. Trimming took 0 bases from V and 5 from J, leaving 15 bases between them. The CDR3 is 15 amino acids. CDR3 protein: CASSLAAGLNDEQYF. Here the CDR3 DNA reads TGCGCCAGCAGCTTGGCCGCGGGGTTGAACGACGAGCAGTACTTC.

J is TRBJ1-5 and V is TRBV6-5, with 7 bases lining up with TRBD1. Trimming at V came to 5 bases and at J to 0 bases, leaving 7 bases not matched to a gene. Germline V gene data show CDR1 as MNHEY and CDR2 as SVGAGI. There are 16 residues in the CDR3. CDR3 bases: TGTGCCAGCAGTCCTCGACAGGGCCATAGCAATCAGCCCCAGCATTTT. This codes for CASSPRQGHSNQPQHF.

This chain uses TRBV29-1 with TRBJ2-7, with TRBD1 matching 7 bases. This CDR3 is built from 13 residues. The ends lost 7 bases at V and 2 bases at J; junction bases unmatched: 8. CDR1 SQVTM and CDR2 ANQGSEA come from the germline V gene. The CDR3 bases are TGCAGCGCCGGGGCAGGGGGTCCCTACGAGCAGTACTTC. It specifies CSAGAGGPYEQYF.

A word on this clonotype: One base away lies a much larger clone, so this may be a sequencing read error. The chain carries TRBV14 and TRBJ1-4; D unresolved. The CDR3 is 14 residues long. The V end lost 5 bases, the J end lost 3 bases, and 10 bases lay between the germline ends. Germline V gives CDR1 SGHDN, CDR2 FVKESK. Here the CDR3 DNA reads TGTGCCAGCAGCGCAGCTTCAGCTAATGAAAAACTGTTTTTT. Its protein is CASSAASANEKLFF.

This clonotype was observed a handful of times. Here the CDR3 reads CASSSSIYSNQPQHF. As DNA, the CDR3 is TGTGCCAGCAGTTCGTCGATCTATAGCAATCAGCCCCAGCATTTT. The chain employs TRBV2 and TRBJ1-5; D not resolved. This CDR3 region has 15 residues. The germline V gene encodes CDR1 SNHLY and CDR2 FYNNEI. The V end lost 5 bases, the J end lost 0 bases, and 11 bases lay between the germline ends.

With regard to this clonotype: The junction shows a germline mismatch at one end, possibly a read error. The V gene is TRBV7-3, the J gene TRBJ1-3; D is ambiguous. The CDR3 has 15 amino acids. The germline V gene encodes CDR1 SGHTA and CDR2 FQGTGA. CDR3: CASSQEGWPGNTIYF. The CDR3 region has the DNA TGCGCCAGCAGCCAAGAGGGTTGGCCTGGAAACACCATATATTTT.

This clonotype was detected ten times or more. The junction does not match germline at one end; this may be a read error. The chain uses TRBV7-7 and TRBJ2-7; possibly TRBD1 for D (5 bases). The CDR3 is made up of 15 amino acids. Germline CDR1 and CDR2: SSHAT and FNYEAQ (reference sequence). The CDR3 coding sequence is TGTGCTAGCAGCCCACCCAAGGGGCCTTCCTACGAGCAGTACTTC. Amino acids: CASSPPKGPSYEQYF.

The CDR3 here is CASSLAGTSGVYSYF. CDR3 nucleotides: TGTGCCAGCAGTTTAGCCGGGACTAGCGGGGTTTACTCGTACTTC. The J gene is TRBJ2-7, the V gene TRBV12-3 or TRBV12-4; TRBD2 matches at 13 bases. The V and J ends lost 0 bases and 12 bases, in that order; junction bases with no gene match: 8. The CDR3 runs to 15 residues.

The chain uses TRBV20-1 and TRBJ2-7; tentative D call: TRBD2 (5 bases). V lost 0 bases and J 0 bases, leaving 18 bases between the germline ends. The CDR3 length is 17 residues. Germline V CDR1 and CDR2: DFQATT, SNEGSKA (reference sequence). The CDR3 region is CSARDPAGSTYSYEQYF. The CDR3 nucleotides read TGCAGTGCTAGAGATCCGGCGGGTTCGACCTACTCCTACGAGCAGTACTTC.

V usage is TRBV20-1 and J usage is TRBJ2-7; 12 bases map to TRBD2. The CDR3 runs to 20 residues. Trimming took 0 bases from V and 4 from J; bases not matched to a gene: 19. Germline assignment: CDR1 DFQATT and CDR2 SNEGSKA (reference sequence). In DNA, the CDR3 is TGCAGTGCTAGAGATAATCCCTTGGGGCTAGCGGGAGGGCCTCGTTACGAGCAGTACTTC. Translation gives CSARDNPLGLAGGPRYEQYF.

V gene TRBV10-3 combines with J gene TRBJ2-7; TRBD1 matches 7 bases. This CDR3 comprises 15 residues. The ends lost 4 bases at V and 5 bases at J; junction bases unmatched: 11. CDR1 and CDR2 from the germline V gene are ENHRY and SYGVKD. CDR3 sequence reads: CAISGADRERDEQYF. The DNA for the CDR3 is TGTGCCATCAGTGGGGCCGACAGGGAACGAGACGAGCAGTACTTC.

The chain combines TRBV9 with TRBJ1-1, with TRBD1 matching 9 bases. This CDR3 is 15 amino acids long. In germline, CDR1 is SGDLS, CDR2 YYNGEE. V shed 4 bases and J 10 bases; nucleotides not matched to a gene: 14. The CDR3 coding sequence is TGTGCCAGCAGCCTTGGGACAGGGCCTATTAGAGGAGCTTTCTTT. Translation gives CASSLGTGPIRGAFF.